This TCR beta chain was recovered during a study of T cell responses to AZD1222 COVID-19 vaccine. Study results and limitations: Receipt of two AZD1222 doses was followed by a rise in Spike-specific TCR breadth and depth. At baseline, seropositivity was found in only a handful of AZD1222 recipients. Distributed over spike, vaccine-associated CD4 TCRs predominated at 160-218 and 743-854.

About this clone itself: Its antigen is currently unknown.

This table comes from immunoSEQ multiplex PCR, and its TCRdb copy is limited to in-frame clones, with some not included. The sample comprises about 150,000 clones, approximately 86% of which are singletons, and roughly 6.9% rests with the top ten. V gave up 5 bases and J gave up 10 bases, with 18 bases separating them. CDR3 length: 14 amino acids. CDR1 and CDR2 from the germline V gene are SGHTA and FQGTGA. The source is an adult who had recovered from COVID-19. The sample was peripheral blood, taken after recovery from COVID-19. The chain links TRBV7-3 to TRBJ2-1; D is unclear. The CDR3 DNA reads as TGTGCCAGCAGCATTGGTGGAAGGGATCGGGAGCAGTTCTTC. This translates into CASSIGGRDREQFF.